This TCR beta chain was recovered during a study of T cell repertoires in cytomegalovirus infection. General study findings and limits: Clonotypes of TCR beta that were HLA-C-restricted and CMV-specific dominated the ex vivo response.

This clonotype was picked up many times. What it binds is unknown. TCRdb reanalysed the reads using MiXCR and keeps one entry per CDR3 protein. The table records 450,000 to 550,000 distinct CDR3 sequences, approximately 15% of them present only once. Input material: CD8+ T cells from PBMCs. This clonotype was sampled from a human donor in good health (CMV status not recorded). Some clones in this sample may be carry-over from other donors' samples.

The CDR3 is CASSLEASGGANEQFF. The CDR3 DNA follows: TGTGCCAGCAGCTTAGAGGCCAGCGGGGGGGCAAATGAGCAGTTCTTC. This chain uses TRBV7-8 with TRBJ2-1, with 10 bases identical to TRBD2. The CDR3 extends over 16 amino acids. Trimming removed 1 base from V and 7 bases from J; junction bases left unmatched: 7. CDR1 and CDR2 (germline): SGHVS, FQNEAQ. The entire variable domain, with the rest obtained from reference TRBV7-8 and TRBJ2-1, is as follows: GAGVSQSPRYKVAKRGQDVALRCDPISGHVSLFWYQQALGQGPEFLTYFQNEAQLDKSGLPSDRFFAERPEGSVSTLKIQRTQQEDSAVYLCASSLEASGGANEQFFGPGTRLTVL.